Listed here is a single T cell receptor beta chain. The record originates from a study of identifying expanded T cells in peripheral blood. The germline CDR1 and CDR2 sequences are SGHVS and FNYEAQ. The CDR3 is made up of 15 amino acids. Deletions cut 1 base from V and 3 bases from J, with 13 bases between. The repertoire was sequenced with immunoSEQ multiplex PCR; TCRdb's copy has only in-frame clones and lacks some. Here the sample spans 70,000 or so clones, around 90% being singletons. The sample consisted of blood. The V call is TRBV7-6, the J call TRBJ2-7; possibly TRBD1 for D (6 bases). The clonotype comes from a person aged 18 to 70 in good health. The DNA for the CDR3 is TGTGCCAGCAGCTTAGTGGCCAGGGGAAACTACGAGCAGTACTTC. Translating it yields CASSLVARGNYEQYF.